The 26 T cell receptor beta chains listed next were all sequenced from one sample in a study of T cells in Graves' hyperthyroidism and ophthalmopathy. Amplified regions were TCR beta CDR3 sequences from RNA transcripts. The HTBI primer set was used in a first-round RT-PCR of the TCR CDR3. One entry per CDR3 protein, called by TCRdb with MiXCR from the multiplex PCR reads. The repertoire includes some 300,000 distinct CDR3 sequences, roughly 15% of them detected once, and 33% sits in the top ten. Sequenced sample: blood. The source is a man aged 30 to 39 with Graves' hyperthyroidism.

This clonotype was recorded a few times. V usage is TRBV9 and J usage is TRBJ2-7; 14 nucleotides line up with TRBD2. The CDR3 is made up of 16 amino acids. With 3 bases clipped from V and 4 bases from J, the junction kept 6 bases outside the gene matches. CDR1 and CDR2 from the germline V gene are SGDLS and YYNGEE. In DNA, the CDR3 is TGTGCCAGCAGCGAGGGGACTAGCGGGAGTGTATACGAGCAGTACTTC. Protein sequence: CASSEGTSGSVYEQYF.

This clonotype occurred once. At one end, the junction sequence differs from germline, possibly due to a read error. This chain joins TRBV20-1 and TRBJ2-3; D not certain. The germline V gene encodes CDR1 DFQATT and CDR2 SNEGSKA (reference sequence). The CDR3 is 11 amino acids. CDR3 sequence: CSARATDTQYF. The DNA for the CDR3 is TGCAGCGCTAGGGCCACAGATACGCAGTATTTT.

J is TRBJ2-5 and V is TRBV15, with a tentative D call TRBD2 (6 bases). Germline loops: CDR1 LNHNV, CDR2 YYDKDF (reference sequence). V lost 0 bases to trimming and J lost 4 bases, with 12 bases between them. The CDR3 contains 15 residues. DNA of the CDR3: TGTGCCACCAGCAGAGATTTTCGGGACTTAGAGACCCAGTACTTC. It yields the protein CATSRDFRDLETQYF.

This clonotype was seen many times. The V call is TRBV2, the J call TRBJ2-5; D is perhaps TRBD2 (6 bases). V lost 6 bases to trimming and J lost 7 bases, with 18 bases between them. The CDR3 extends over 14 amino acids. CDR1 and CDR2 from the germline V gene are SNHLY and FYNNEI. CDR3: CASREGHSGGTQYF. In nucleotides, the CDR3 is TGTGCCAGCAGGGAGGGCCACTCAGGTGGGACCCAGTACTTC.

Many counts were recorded for this clonotype. The rearrangement joins TRBV20-1 to TRBJ2-7; tentatively, D is TRBD2 (5 bases). The CDR3 length is 13 residues. Trimming left V 5 bases short and J 5 bases short, with 16 bases between. Germline CDR1 is DFQATT and CDR2 is SNEGSKA (reference sequence). CDR3 in amino acids: CSAQADPRNEQYF. The CDR3 nucleotides read TGCAGTGCTCAAGCGGATCCCAGGAACGAGCAGTACTTC.

In this sample, this clonotype turned up many times. The chain recombines TRBV3-1 with TRBJ2-6; D is unclear. Germline CDR1 and CDR2: LGHDT and YNNKEL (reference sequence). Trimming shortened V by 4 bases and J by 2 bases, and 6 bases separated the two germline ends. There are 14 residues in the CDR3. CDR3 amino acids: CASSLRTGANVLTF. CDR3 coding DNA: TGTGCCAGCAGCCTTAGGACTGGGGCCAACGTCCTGACTTTC.

This clonotype was counted many times. J is TRBJ1-1 and V is TRBV9; D is undetermined. The CDR3 consists of 14 residues. Germline loops: CDR1 SGDLS, CDR2 YYNGEE. Deletions cut 3 bases from V and 5 bases from J, with 14 bases between. The CDR3 bases are TGTGCCAGCAGCGCTCAAAAGGGAGGAACTGAAGCTTTCTTT. Its protein is CASSAQKGGTEAFF.

This clonotype was observed at least ten times. V gene TRBV12-5 combines with J gene TRBJ1-1; D might be TRBD1 (6 bases). Germline CDR1 reads LGHNT; CDR2 reads FRNRAP. Trimming stripped 6 bases from V and 6 bases from J, with 11 bases between. The CDR3 contains 12 residues. The CDR3 spells CASGRGAAEAFF. CDR3 sequence (DNA): TGTGCTAGTGGCCGGGGGGCCGCTGAAGCTTTCTTT.

This clonotype was seen a handful of times. The CDR3 DNA follows: TGTGCCAGCAGCTCGCTCGGGGGGAAGGACGAGCAGTACTTC. Translation: CASSSLGGKDEQYF. The V and J genes are TRBV7-9 and TRBJ2-7, with 7 bases matching TRBD2. Germline V gene sequence: CDR1 SEHNR, CDR2 FQNEAQ (reference sequence). With V trimmed by 4 bases and J by 5 bases, 8 bases remained unmatched. This CDR3 region has 14 residues. Drawing the rest from reference TRBV7-9 and TRBJ2-7, the complete variable domain is DTGVSQNPRHKITKRGQNVTFRCDPISEHNRLYWYRQTLGQGPEFLTYFQNEAQLEKSRLLSDRFSAERPKGSFSTLEIQRTEQGDSAMYLCASSSLGGKDEQYFGPGTRLTVT.

Many counts were recorded for this clonotype. V gene TRBV7-9 combines with J gene TRBJ2-5; 8 bases match TRBD2. This CDR3 is 14 amino acids long. The ends lost 2 bases at V and 3 bases at J; junction bases unmatched: 2. Germline CDR1 SEHNR, CDR2 FQNEAQ (reference sequence). CDR3: CASSLLAGKETQYF. DNA for the CDR3: TGTGCCAGCAGCTTATTAGCGGGAAAAGAGACCCAGTACTTC.

The chain has TRBV14 and TRBJ1-2, with D tentatively TRBD1 (5 bases). The CDR3 has 13 residues. Trimming pared 3 bases from V and 4 bases from J, leaving 9 bases between. The germline V gene encodes CDR1 SGHDN and CDR2 FVKESK. CDR3 sequence (DNA): TGTGCCAGCAGCCAGGAGGGGACCTATGGCTACACCTTC. This gives the protein CASSQEGTYGYTF.

The table lists this clonotype with many counts. The chain uses TRBV27 and TRBJ1-2; D call uncertain. The CDR3 length is 16 residues. Germline V gene sequence: CDR1 MNHEY, CDR2 SMNVEV (reference sequence). V lost 7 bases to trimming and J lost 7 bases, with 25 bases between them. The CDR3 DNA reads as TGTGCCAGCACTCAATCAATCCTAAGGGCGGAGGGTGGCTACACCTTC. Translating it yields CASTQSILRAEGGYTF.

This clonotype has ten or more counts. V is TRBV6-5 and J is TRBJ2-5, with D maybe TRBD1 (5 bases). CDR3 length: 15 residues. V lost 6 bases, J lost 2 bases, and 16 bases lay in between. Germline CDR1 and CDR2: MNHEY and SVGAGI. The CDR3, as DNA: TGTGCCAGCAGCCCCAGGCAGGGCCGTCAAGAGACCCAGTACTTC. It translates to CASSPRQGRQETQYF.

In its sample, this clonotype was seen many times. The rearrangement joins TRBV20-1 to TRBJ2-5, with TRBD2 as a possible D gene (6 bases). The CDR3 has 13 amino acids. The germline gives CDR1 DFQATT, CDR2 SNEGSKA (reference sequence). The V end lost 5 bases, the J end lost 1 base, and 11 bases lay between the germline ends. This CDR3 is CSAAAGPQETQYF. CDR3 coding DNA: TGCAGTGCTGCCGCGGGGCCCCAAGAGACCCAGTACTTC.

This clonotype has at least ten counts. The J gene is TRBJ1-1, the V gene TRBV18; tentative D call: TRBD1 (5 bases). The CDR3 consists of 12 residues. The V gene lost 4 bases and the J gene lost 6 bases, with 9 bases spanning the gap. The V gene's germline CDR1 is KGHSH and CDR2 LQKENI. The CDR3 DNA reads TGTGCCAGCTCACGGCGGGGGGCTGAAGCTTTCTTT. Its translation: CASSRRGAEAFF.

This clonotype was detected only a few times. The chain couples TRBV20-1 to TRBJ1-4; D gene uncertain. This CDR3 contains 14 residues. Germline values: CDR1 DFQATT, CDR2 SNEGSKA (reference sequence). Trimming cost V 0 bases and J 4 bases, with 9 bases left between them. This CDR3 is CSAREVAHNEKLFF. CDR3 nucleotides: TGCAGTGCTAGAGAGGTAGCGCATAATGAAAAACTGTTTTTT.

This clonotype was detected a few times. The V call is TRBV6-1, the J call TRBJ1-1; D call uncertain. Trimming left V 0 bases short and J 8 bases short, with 4 bases between. CDR1 and CDR2 (germline): MNHNS, SASEGT. The CDR3 totals 11 residues. CDR3 residues: CASSEAREAFF. The DNA of the CDR3 is TGTGCCAGCAGTGAAGCCCGGGAAGCTTTCTTT.

This clonotype was counted between two and nine times. The chain is built from TRBV11-2 and TRBJ1-1; 7 bases match TRBD1. The CDR3 is 16 amino acids. Germline loops: CDR1 SGHAT, CDR2 FQNNGV. The V and J ends lost 5 bases and 4 bases, in that order; junction bases with no gene match: 13. This chain's CDR3 is CASSISSTGFVTEAFF. The CDR3 nucleotides are TGTGCCAGCAGCATCTCTTCGACAGGGTTCGTCACTGAAGCTTTCTTT.

About this clonotype: This may arise from a read error, as a much more abundant clone is one base away. This sequence joins TRBV6-2 or TRBV6-3 and TRBJ2-5; D is perhaps TRBD2 (6 bases). The CDR3 covers 13 residues. Looked up from germline, CDR1 is MNHEY and CDR2 is SVGEGT. Here the CDR3 reads CASCYGGGETQYF. DNA for the CDR3: TGTGCCAGCTGTTACGGGGGAGGAGAGACCCAGTACTTC.

The table lists this clonotype with a few counts. The chain employs TRBV4-1 and TRBJ2-7; D is unresolved. CDR3 length: 13 amino acids. Per germline, CDR1 MGHRA and CDR2 YSYEKL. The V end lost 1 base, the J end lost 0 bases, and 4 bases lay between the germline ends. The CDR3 DNA is TGCGCCAGCAGCCAAGGACTCTCCTACGAGCAGTACTTC. Translation gives CASSQGLSYEQYF.

In this sample, this clonotype turned up many times. The chain uses TRBV5-1 and TRBJ1-1; D is uncertain. The CDR3 is made up of 15 amino acids. Trimming shortened V by 0 bases and J by 4 bases, and 13 bases separated the two germline ends. Germline CDR1 and CDR2: SGHRS and YFSETQ. The CDR3 region is CASSLGVSGGTEAFF. The DNA for the CDR3 is TGCGCCAGCAGCTTGGGTGTCTCAGGCGGCACTGAAGCTTTCTTT.

This clonotype was counted at least ten times. The CDR3 nucleotides read TGTGCCAGCAGTTTATCCGACAGCGGACCCTACGAGCAGTACTTC. Its translation: CASSLSDSGPYEQYF. The chain links TRBV27 to TRBJ2-7; perhaps D is TRBD1 or TRBD2 (5 bases each). V was pared by 0 bases and J by 2 bases, with 11 bases between. Looked up from germline, CDR1 is MNHEY and CDR2 is SMNVEV (reference sequence). This CDR3 comprises 15 residues.

This clonotype has only a few counts. This chain joins TRBV3-1 and TRBJ2-7; D perhaps matches TRBD2 (6 bases). The germline V and J ends were trimmed by 0 bases and 7 bases, with 16 bases remaining between them. Germline assignment: CDR1 LGHDT and CDR2 YNNKEL (reference sequence). The CDR3 contains 15 residues. CDR3 coding DNA: TGTGCCAGCAGCCAAGATTCAGCGGGTCCGCGGGAGCAGTACTTC. Translation: CASSQDSAGPREQYF.

This clonotype showed up many times. The rearrangement links TRBV12-3 or TRBV12-4 to TRBJ2-3; 10 bases align to TRBD2. This CDR3 region has 15 residues. With 6 bases clipped from V and 4 bases from J, the junction kept 7 bases outside the gene matches. The CDR3 DNA is TGTGCCAGCAGAACAGCGGGAGGGCCTGCAGATACGCAGTATTTT. Protein: CASRTAGGPADTQYF.

CDR3: CASSLVGLAGATGVNEQFF. In DNA form, the CDR3 reads TGTGCCAGCAGCTTAGTAGGCCTAGCGGGAGCCACCGGGGTCAATGAGCAGTTCTTC. This chain joins TRBV7-9 and TRBJ2-1, with TRBD2 identical over 10 bases. The CDR3 totals 19 residues. Per the germline V gene, CDR1 is SEHNR and CDR2 is FQNEAQ (reference sequence). The V and J ends lost 1 base and 6 bases, in that order; junction bases with no gene match: 15. The full variable domain, in which reference TRBV7-9 and TRBJ2-1 provide the parts outside the CDR3, is DTGVSQNPRHKITKRGQNVTFRCDPISEHNRLYWYRQTLGQGPEFLTYFQNEAQLEKSRLLSDRFSAERPKGSFSTLEIQRTEQGDSAMYLCASSLVGLAGATGVNEQFFGPGTRLTVL.

The chain uses TRBV6-1 and TRBJ2-7; D may be TRBD1 or TRBD2 (5 bases each). In germline, CDR1 is MNHNS, CDR2 SASEGT. The CDR3 is 14 residues long. V was cut by 7 bases and J by 2 bases, with 15 bases left in between. The CDR3 protein is CASKPGALTYEQYF. The CDR3 DNA is TGTGCCAGCAAACCCGGGGCCTTAACCTACGAGCAGTACTTC.